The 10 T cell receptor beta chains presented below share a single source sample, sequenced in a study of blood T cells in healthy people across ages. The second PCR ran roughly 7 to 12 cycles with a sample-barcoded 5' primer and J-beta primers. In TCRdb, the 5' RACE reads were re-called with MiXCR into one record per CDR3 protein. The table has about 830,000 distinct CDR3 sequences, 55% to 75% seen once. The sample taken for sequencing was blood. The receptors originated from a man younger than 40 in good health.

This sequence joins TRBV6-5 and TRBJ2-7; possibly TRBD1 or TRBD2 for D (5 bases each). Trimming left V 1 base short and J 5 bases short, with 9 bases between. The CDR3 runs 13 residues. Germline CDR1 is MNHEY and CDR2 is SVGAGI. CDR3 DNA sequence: TGTGCCAGCAGTTACTATGGGGACCACGAGCAGTACTTC. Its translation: CASSYYGDHEQYF.

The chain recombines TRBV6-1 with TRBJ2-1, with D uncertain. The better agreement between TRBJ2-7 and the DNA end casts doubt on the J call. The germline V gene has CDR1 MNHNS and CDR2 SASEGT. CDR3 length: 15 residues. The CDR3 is CASSEFVKSYNEQYF. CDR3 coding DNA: TGTGCCAGCAGTGAGTTCGTAAAAAGCTACAATGAGCAGTACTTC.

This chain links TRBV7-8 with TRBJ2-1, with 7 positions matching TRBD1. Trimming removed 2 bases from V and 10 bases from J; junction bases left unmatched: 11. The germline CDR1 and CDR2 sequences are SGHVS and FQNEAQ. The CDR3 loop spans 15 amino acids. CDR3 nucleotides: TGTGCCAGCAGCTTAAGCGCGACAGGGTCCCACGAGCAGTTCTTC. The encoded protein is CASSLSATGSHEQFF. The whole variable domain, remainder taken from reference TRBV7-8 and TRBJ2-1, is GAGVSQSPRYKVAKRGQDVALRCDPISGHVSLFWYQQALGQGPEFLTYFQNEAQLDKSGLPSDRFFAERPEGSVSTLKIQRTQQEDSAVYLCASSLSATGSHEQFFGPGTRLTVL.

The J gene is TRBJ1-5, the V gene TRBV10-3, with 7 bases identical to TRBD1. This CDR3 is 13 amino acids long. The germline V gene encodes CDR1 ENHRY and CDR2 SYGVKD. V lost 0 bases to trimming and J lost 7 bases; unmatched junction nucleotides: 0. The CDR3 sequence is CAISESGGQPQHF. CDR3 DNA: TGTGCCATCAGTGAGTCAGGGGGCCAGCCCCAGCATTTT.

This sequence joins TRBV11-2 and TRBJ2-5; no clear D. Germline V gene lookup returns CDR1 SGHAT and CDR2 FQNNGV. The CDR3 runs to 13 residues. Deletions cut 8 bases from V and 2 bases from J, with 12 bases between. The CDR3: CASGYVLQETQYF. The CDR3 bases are TGTGCCAGCGGTTATGTGCTTCAAGAGACCCAGTACTTC.

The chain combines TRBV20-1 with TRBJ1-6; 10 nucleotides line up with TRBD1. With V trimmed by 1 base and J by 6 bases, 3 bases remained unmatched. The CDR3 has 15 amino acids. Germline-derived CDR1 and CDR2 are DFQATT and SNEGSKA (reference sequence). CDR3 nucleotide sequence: TGCAGTGCTAGAGGGGACAGGGGACCTAATTCACCCCTCCACTTT. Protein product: CSARGDRGPNSPLHF.

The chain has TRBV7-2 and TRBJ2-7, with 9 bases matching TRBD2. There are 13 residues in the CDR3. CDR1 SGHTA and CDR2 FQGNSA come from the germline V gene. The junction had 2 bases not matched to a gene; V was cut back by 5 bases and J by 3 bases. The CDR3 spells CASSILAGYEQYF. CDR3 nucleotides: TGTGCCAGCAGCATACTAGCGGGCTACGAGCAGTACTTC.

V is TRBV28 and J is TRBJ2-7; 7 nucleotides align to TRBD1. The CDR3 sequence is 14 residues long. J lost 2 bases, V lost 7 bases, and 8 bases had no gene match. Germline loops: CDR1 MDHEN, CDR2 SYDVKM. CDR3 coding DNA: TGTGCCAGCAACGTACCGGGACAGCCCTACGAGCAGTACTTC. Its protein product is CASNVPGQPYEQYF.

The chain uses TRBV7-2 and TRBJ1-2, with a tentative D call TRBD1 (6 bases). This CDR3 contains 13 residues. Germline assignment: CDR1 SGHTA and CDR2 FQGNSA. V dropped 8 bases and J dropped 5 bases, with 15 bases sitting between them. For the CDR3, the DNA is TGTGCCAGCGGACGGCCCCAGGGGTATGGCTACACCTTC. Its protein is CASGRPQGYGYTF.

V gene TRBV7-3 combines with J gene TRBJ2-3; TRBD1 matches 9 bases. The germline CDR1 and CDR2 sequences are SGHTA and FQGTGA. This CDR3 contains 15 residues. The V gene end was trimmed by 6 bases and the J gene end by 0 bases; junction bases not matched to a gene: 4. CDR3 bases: TGTGCCAGCAGGTCGACAGGGGGTAGCACAGATACGCAGTATTTT. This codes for CASRSTGGSTDTQYF. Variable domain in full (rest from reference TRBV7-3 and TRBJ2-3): GAGVSQTPSNKVTEKGKYVELRCDPISGHTALYWYRQSLGQGPEFLIYFQGTGAADDSGLPNDRFFAVRPEGSVSTLKIQRTERGDSAVYLCASRSTGGSTDTQYFGPGTRLTVL.